The T cell receptor beta chain described here comes from a study of OX40 agonist ivuxolimab in advanced cancers. CDR1 SGHRS and CDR2 YFSETQ come from the germline V gene. The V gene end was trimmed by 0 bases and the J gene end by 0 bases; junction bases not matched to a gene: 5. The CDR3 spans 16 residues. This table comes from immunoSEQ multiplex PCR, and its TCRdb copy is limited to in-frame clones, with some not included. The sample consists of 25,000 to 30,000 clones, around 79% of them appearing once. This sample comprised CD4+ or CD8+ T cells sorted from blood, obtained in a trial of the OX40 agonist ivuxolimab. The gene calls are TRBV5-1 and TRBJ2-7, with 8 bases matching TRBD2. The source is an adult with an advanced solid tumor such as melanoma, head and neck, liver or kidney cancer. The CDR3 DNA reads as TGCGCCAGCAGCTTGGATCGGCTAGCGGGCTCCTACGAGCAGTACTTC. Translated, it gives CASSLDRLAGSYEQYF.